This TCR beta chain appears in the sequencing data of a study of T cell repertoires in cytomegalovirus infection. This clonotype was counted only a few times. Its antigen is undetermined. Study-wide points: The ex vivo response was dominated by HLA-C-restricted CMV-specific TCR beta clonotypes.

There are 15 residues in the CDR3. CDR1 is MNHEY, CDR2 SVGEGT, per germline. V shed 4 bases, J shed 7 bases, and the junction held 8 bases outside the gene matches. TCRdb recomputed calls from the reads with MiXCR, one row per CDR3 protein. The table has 150,000 to 200,000 distinct CDR3 sequences, roughly 17% seen once; the top ten hold around a sixth. The chain joins TRBV6-2 or TRBV6-3 to TRBJ2-1; 9 bases are a match to TRBD1. This sequence was found in a human donor in good health (CMV status not recorded). Some clones in this sample may be carry-over from other donors' samples. Sequences were obtained from CD8+ T cells from PBMCs. CDR3 amino acids: CASSLLTGTGNEQFF. CDR3 sequence (DNA): TGTGCCAGCAGTTTACTTACCGGGACAGGGAATGAGCAGTTCTTC.